A selection of T cell receptor beta chains follows, all from one sample in a study of shared clonotypes between healthy human individuals. Data came from immunoSEQ multiplex PCR; TCRdb stores just in-frame clones and leaves some out. The profile shows fewer than 1.6 million clones, roughly 98.5% of them singletons. The sample consisted of naive CD4+ T cells sorted from blood. The receptors originated from a young man in good health. Each CDR3 is given with its conserved first and last residue. The order of the fields is V gene, J gene, D gene, CDR3 protein, CDR3 DNA. A D gene is named only where the DNA matches it firmly.

v_gene: TRBV6-5; j_gene: TRBJ2-1; d_gene: .; CDR3aa: CASSLAVGSSYNEQFF; CDR3nt: TGTGCCAGCAGTTTAGCGGTTGGGAGCTCCTACAATGAGCAGTTCTTC
v_gene: TRBV6-1; j_gene: TRBJ1-2; d_gene: .; CDR3aa: CASSQRGGSGYTF; CDR3nt: TGTGCCAGCAGTCAGCGGGGGGGCAGTGGCTACACCTTC
v_gene: TRBV9; j_gene: TRBJ2-1; d_gene: .; CDR3aa: CASSVEHLWGSYNEQFF; CDR3nt: TGTGCCAGCAGCGTAGAGCACCTTTGGGGCTCCTACAATGAGCAGTTCTTC
v_gene: TRBV6-6; j_gene: TRBJ2-3; d_gene: .; CDR3aa: CASSLPRAADTDTQYF; CDR3nt: TGTGCCAGCAGTCTACCCCGCGCGGCGGACACAGATACGCAGTATTTT
v_gene: TRBV19; j_gene: TRBJ2-2; d_gene: .; CDR3aa: CASSIRGGELFF; CDR3nt: TGTGCCAGTAGTATCAGAGGCGGGGAGCTGTTTTTT
v_gene: TRBV11-3; j_gene: TRBJ2-2; d_gene: .; CDR3aa: CASSLDGTVELFF; CDR3nt: TGTGCCAGCAGCTTAGATGGTACAGTTGAGCTGTTTTTT
v_gene: TRBV9; j_gene: TRBJ2-3; d_gene: .; CDR3aa: CASSVAGFGVGFTDTQYF; CDR3nt: TGTGCCAGCAGCGTAGCTGGGTTTGGGGTTGGTTTCACAGATACGCAGTATTTT
v_gene: TRBV2; j_gene: TRBJ2-3; d_gene: .; CDR3aa: CASSELVGPTDTQYF; CDR3nt: TGTGCCAGCAGTGAGTTGGTGGGCCCCACAGATACGCAGTATTTT
v_gene: TRBV7-6; j_gene: TRBJ1-3; d_gene: .; CDR3aa: CASSLALDRPYTGNTIYF; CDR3nt: TGTGCCAGCAGCTTAGCCTTAGACAGGCCCTACACTGGAAACACCATATATTTT
v_gene: TRBV10-3; j_gene: TRBJ1-1; d_gene: TRBD1; CDR3aa: CAISEPITPKGGPNTEAFF; CDR3nt: TGTGCCATCAGTGAGCCGATAACTCCCAAAGGGGGCCCGAACACTGAAGCTTTCTTT
v_gene: TRBV18; j_gene: TRBJ2-3; d_gene: TRBD2; CDR3aa: CASSPLSGTSTDTQYF; CDR3nt: TGTGCCAGCTCACCTTTGAGCGGGACTAGCACAGATACGCAGTATTTT
v_gene: TRBV18; j_gene: TRBJ1-4; d_gene: .; CDR3aa: CASSPIATNEKLFF; CDR3nt: TGTGCCAGCTCACCTATCGCAACTAATGAAAAACTGTTTTTT
v_gene: TRBV7-2; j_gene: TRBJ1-4; d_gene: .; CDR3aa: CASSASPGKLFF; CDR3nt: TGTGCCAGCAGCGCGAGCCCAGGAAAACTGTTTTTT